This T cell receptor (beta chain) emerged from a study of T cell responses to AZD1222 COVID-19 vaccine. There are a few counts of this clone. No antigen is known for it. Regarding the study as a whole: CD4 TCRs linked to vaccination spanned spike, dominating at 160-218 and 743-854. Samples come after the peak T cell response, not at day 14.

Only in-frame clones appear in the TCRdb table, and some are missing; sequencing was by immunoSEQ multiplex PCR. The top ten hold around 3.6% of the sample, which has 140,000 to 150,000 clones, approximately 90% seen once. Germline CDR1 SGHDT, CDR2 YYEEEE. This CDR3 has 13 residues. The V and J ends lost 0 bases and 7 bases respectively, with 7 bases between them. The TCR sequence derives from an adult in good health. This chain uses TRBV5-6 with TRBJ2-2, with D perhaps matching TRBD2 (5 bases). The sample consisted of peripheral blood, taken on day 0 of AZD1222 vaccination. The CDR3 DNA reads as TGTGCCAGCAGCTTGGTTGGGAGCGGGGAGCTGTTTTTT. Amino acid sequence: CASSLVGSGELFF.